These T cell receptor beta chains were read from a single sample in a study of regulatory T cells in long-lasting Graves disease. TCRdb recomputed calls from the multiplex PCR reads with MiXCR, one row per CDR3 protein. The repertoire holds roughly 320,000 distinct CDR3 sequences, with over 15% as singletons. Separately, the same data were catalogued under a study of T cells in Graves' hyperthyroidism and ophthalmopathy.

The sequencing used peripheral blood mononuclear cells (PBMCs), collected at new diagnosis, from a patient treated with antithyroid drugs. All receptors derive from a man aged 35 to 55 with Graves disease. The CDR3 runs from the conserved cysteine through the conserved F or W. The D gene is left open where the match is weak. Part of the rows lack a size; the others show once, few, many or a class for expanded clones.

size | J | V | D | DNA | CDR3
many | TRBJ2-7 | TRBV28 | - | TGTGCCAGCAGTTGGAATAGGATCTACGAGCAGTACTTC | CASSWNRIYEQYF
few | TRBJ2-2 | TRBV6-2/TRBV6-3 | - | TGTGCCAGCAGATTTGGGCGGAAGAACACCGGGGAGCTGTTTTTT | CASRFGRKNTGELFF
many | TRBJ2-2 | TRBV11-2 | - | TGTGCCAGCAGCTTAGATCATCAAGCTGCCAATGTCCGGGAGCTGTTTTTT | CASSLDHQAANVRELFF
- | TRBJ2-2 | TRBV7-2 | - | TGTGCCAGCAAATTAACAGGGAACACCGGGGAGCTGGTTTTT | CASKLTGNTGELVF
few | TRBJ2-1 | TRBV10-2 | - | TGCGCCAGCAGTGATATCCGGGGGGAGCAGTTCTTC | CASSDIRGEQFF
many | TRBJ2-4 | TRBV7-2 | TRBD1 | TGTGCCAGCAGCCTACGCTCGCACAGGGGTCGACAAAACATTCAGTACTTC | CASSLRSHRGRQNIQYF
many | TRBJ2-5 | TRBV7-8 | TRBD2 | TGTGCCAGCAGCTTAGGGACTAGCGGGGGGGCAGTGGAGACCCAGTACTTC | CASSLGTSGGAVETQYF
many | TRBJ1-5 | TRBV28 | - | TGTGCCAGTAGTTGGTCAGGGTATAGCAATCAGCCCCAGCATTTT | CASSWSGYSNQPQHF
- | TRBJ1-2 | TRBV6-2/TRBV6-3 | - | TGTGCCAGCAGCCCGGTTCCATTCAACTATGGCTACACCTTC | CASSPVPFNYGYTF
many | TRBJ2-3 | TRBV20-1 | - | TGCAGTGTATCGAAGGCGGGGGCCTCTTCTAGCACAGATACGCAGTATTTT | CSVSKAGASSSTDTQYF
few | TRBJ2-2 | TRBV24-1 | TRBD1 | TGTGCCACCAGTGATTTGTCGGGACAGGGTCACACCGGGGAGCTGTTTTTT | CATSDLSGQGHTGELFF
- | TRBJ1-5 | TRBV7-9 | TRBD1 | TGTGCCAGCAGCCTGAGGACAGGGGGCAGAGATCAGCCCCAGCATTTT | CASSLRTGGRDQPQHF
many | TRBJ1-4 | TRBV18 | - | TGTGCCAGCAGCCGCGGAGAGAAACTGTTTTTT | CASSRGEKLFF
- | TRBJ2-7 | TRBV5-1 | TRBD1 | TGCGCCAGCAGCGGAGGGACAGGGTCCAGTTCCTACGAGCAGTACTTC | CASSGGTGSSSYEQYF
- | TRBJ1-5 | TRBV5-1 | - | TGTGCCGGAGGAGGGTCTCTCACCTCAGGGCCCCAGCATTTT | CAGGGSLTSGPQHF
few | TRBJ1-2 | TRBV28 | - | TGTGCCAGCTGCCGGGGGTACTACTATGGCTACACCTTC | CASCRGYYYGYTF
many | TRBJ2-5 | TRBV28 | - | TGTGCCAGCAAATTTGGAGGAACGAAGACCCAGTACTTC | CASKFGGTKTQYF
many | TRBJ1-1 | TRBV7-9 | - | TGTGCCAGCAGCTTGGACGGGTTCGCTGAAGCTTTCTTT | CASSLDGFAEAFF
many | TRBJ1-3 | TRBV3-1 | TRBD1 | TGTGCCAGCAACCGACAGGGAGGAAACACCATATATTTT | CASNRQGGNTIYF
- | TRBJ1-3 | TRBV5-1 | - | TGCGCCAGCAGCTTGGCCGTGGGCGCCTCTGGAAACACCATATATTTT | CASSLAVGASGNTIYF
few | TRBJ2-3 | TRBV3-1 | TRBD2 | TGTGCCAGCAGCGCCCGGGCGTTACTAGCGGGTTTCACAGATACGCAGTATTTT | CASSARALLAGFTDTQYF
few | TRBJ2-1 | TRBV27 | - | TGTGCCAGCAGCCCGGGCCTTACCTACAATGAGCAGTTCTTC | CASSPGLTYNEQFF
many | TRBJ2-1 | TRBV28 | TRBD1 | TGTGCCAGCAGTGGACAGGGTTTTGGTTACAATGAGCAGTTCTTC | CASSGQGFGYNEQFF
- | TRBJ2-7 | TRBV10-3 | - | TGTGCCATCAGTGAGGGCTCAGCGGCGGGAACCTACGAGCAGTACTTC | CAISEGSAAGTYEQYF
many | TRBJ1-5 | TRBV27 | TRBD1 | TGTGCCAGCAGTTTGACTGGGACAGTTAGCAATCAGCCCCAGCATTTT | CASSLTGTVSNQPQHF
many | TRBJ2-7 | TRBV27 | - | TGTGCCAGCAGTTTATCGACTGGACTATACTACGAGCAGTACTTC | CASSLSTGLYYEQYF
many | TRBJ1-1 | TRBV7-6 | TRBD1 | TGTGCCAGCAGCCTCAGACAGGGATTCGACACTGAAGCTTTCTTT | CASSLRQGFDTEAFF
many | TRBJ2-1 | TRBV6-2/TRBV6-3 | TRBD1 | TGTGCCAGCAGACCGGGACAGGGATTGTTCGATGAGCAGTTCTTC | CASRPGQGLFDEQFF
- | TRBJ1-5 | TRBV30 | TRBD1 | TGTGCCTGGAGTCAGGGGGCCAATCAGCCCCAGCATTTT | CAWSQGANQPQHF
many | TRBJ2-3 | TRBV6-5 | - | TGTGCCAGCAGTTACACCAGGACAGCTATCACAGATACGCAGTATTTT | CASSYTRTAITDTQYF
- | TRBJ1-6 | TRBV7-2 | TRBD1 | TGTGCCAGCAGCTTAATAGGACAGGCCGGACCCCTCCACTTT | CASSLIGQAGPLHF
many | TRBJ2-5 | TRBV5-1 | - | TGCGCCAGCAGAGGACTCACTCAAGAGACCCAGTACTTC | CASRGLTQETQYF
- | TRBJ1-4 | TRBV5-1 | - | TGCGCCAGCAGCTTGGAATCGGGAGGGGGGAATGAAAAACTGTTTTTT | CASSLESGGGNEKLFF
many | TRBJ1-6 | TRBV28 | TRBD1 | TGTGCCAGCAGTTTCGAGACAGGGGATTCACCCCTCCACTTT | CASSFETGDSPLHF
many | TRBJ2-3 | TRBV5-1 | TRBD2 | TGCGCCAGCATGCCCAGCGGGGGGGTCACAGATACGCAGTATTTT | CASMPSGGVTDTQYF
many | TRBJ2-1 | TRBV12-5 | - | TGTGCTAGTGGTTTGCCGCCAAACAGGGATGAGCAGTTCTTC | CASGLPPNRDEQFF
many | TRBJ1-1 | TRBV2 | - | TGTGCCAGCAGTGATGGCAGAATGAACACTGAAGCTTTCTTT | CASSDGRMNTEAFF
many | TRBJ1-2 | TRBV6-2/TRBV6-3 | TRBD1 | TGTGCCAGCAGTTCACATAGACAGGGGGCTGACTATGGCTACACCTTC | CASSSHRQGADYGYTF
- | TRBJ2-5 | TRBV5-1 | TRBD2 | TGCGCCAGCAGATCGGTCGGGGGGACGGGGACCCAGTACTTC | CASRSVGGTGTQYF
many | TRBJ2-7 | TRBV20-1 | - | TGCAGTGCCCTACACAGCCCCTACGAGCAGTACTTC | CSALHSPYEQYF
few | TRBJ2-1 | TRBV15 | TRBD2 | TGTGCCACCAGCAGAGAGGGGCTAGCGGGGGCCAACAATGAGCAGTTCTTC | CATSREGLAGANNEQFF